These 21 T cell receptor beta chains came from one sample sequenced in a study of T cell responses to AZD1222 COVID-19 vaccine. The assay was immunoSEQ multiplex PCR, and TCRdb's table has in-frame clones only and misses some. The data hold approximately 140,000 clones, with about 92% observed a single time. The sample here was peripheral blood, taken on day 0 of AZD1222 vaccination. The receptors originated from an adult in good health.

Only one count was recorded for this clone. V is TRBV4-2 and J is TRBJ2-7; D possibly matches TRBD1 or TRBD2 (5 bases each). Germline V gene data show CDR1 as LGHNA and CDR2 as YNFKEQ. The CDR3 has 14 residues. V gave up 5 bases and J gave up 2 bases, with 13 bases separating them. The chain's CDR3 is CASSTFSGPYEQYF. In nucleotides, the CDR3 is TGTGCCAGCAGCACCTTCTCGGGGCCCTACGAGCAGTACTTC.

CDR3 in DNA: TGCGCCAGCAGCTTCCGAACCCAAGCTAACTATGGCTACACCTTC. Protein sequence: CASSFRTQANYGYTF. The genes are TRBV5-1 and TRBJ1-2; D not certain. Trimming stripped 2 bases from V and 0 bases from J, with 11 bases between. The CDR3 length is 15 residues. In germline, CDR1 is SGHRS, CDR2 YFSETQ.

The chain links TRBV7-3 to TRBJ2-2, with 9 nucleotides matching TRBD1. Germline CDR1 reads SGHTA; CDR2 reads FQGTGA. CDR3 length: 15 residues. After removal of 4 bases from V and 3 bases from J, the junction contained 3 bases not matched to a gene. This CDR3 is CASSSGTGYTGELFF. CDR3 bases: TGTGCCAGCAGCTCCGGGACAGGGTACACCGGGGAGCTGTTTTTT.

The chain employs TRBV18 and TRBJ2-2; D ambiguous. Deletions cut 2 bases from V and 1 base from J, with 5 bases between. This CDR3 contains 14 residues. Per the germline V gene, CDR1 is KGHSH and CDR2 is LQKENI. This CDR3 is CASSPVQNTGELFF. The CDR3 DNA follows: TGTGCCAGCTCACCAGTGCAGAACACCGGGGAGCTGTTTTTT.

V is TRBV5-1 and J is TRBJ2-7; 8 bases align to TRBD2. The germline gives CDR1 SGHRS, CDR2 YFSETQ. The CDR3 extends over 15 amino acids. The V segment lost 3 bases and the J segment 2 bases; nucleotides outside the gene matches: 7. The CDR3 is CASSYTSGTTYEQYF. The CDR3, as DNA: TGCGCCAGCAGCTACACTAGCGGCACTACCTACGAGCAGTACTTC. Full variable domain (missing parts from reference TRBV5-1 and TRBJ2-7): KAGVTQTPRYLIKTRGQQVTLSCSPISGHRSVSWYQQTPGQGLQFLFEYFSETQRNKGNFPGRFSGRQFSNSRSEMNVSTLELGDSALYLCASSYTSGTTYEQYFGPGTRLTVT.

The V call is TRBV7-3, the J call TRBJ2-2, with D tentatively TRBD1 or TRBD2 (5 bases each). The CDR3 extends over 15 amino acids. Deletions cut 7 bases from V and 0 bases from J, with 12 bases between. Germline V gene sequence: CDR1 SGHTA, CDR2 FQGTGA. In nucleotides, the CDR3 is TGTGCCAGCACCCGGGACGTTTCGAACACCGGGGAGCTGTTTTTT. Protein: CASTRDVSNTGELFF.

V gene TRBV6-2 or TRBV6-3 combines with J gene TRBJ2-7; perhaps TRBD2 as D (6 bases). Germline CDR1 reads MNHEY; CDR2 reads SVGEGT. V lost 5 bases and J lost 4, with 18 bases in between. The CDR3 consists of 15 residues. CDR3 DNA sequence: TGTGCCAGCAGTGGTACAGTAGCGGTGACATACGAGCAGTACTTC. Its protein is CASSGTVAVTYEQYF.

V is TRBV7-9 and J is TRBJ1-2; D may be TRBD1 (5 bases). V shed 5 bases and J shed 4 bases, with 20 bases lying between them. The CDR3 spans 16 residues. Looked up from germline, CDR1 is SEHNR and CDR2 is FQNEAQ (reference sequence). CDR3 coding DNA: TGTGCCAGCAGCGTAGGAGGTCAGGGTCTCGGCTATGGCTACACCTTC. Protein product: CASSVGGQGLGYGYTF.

CDR3 in amino acids: CASSVRVGDLDGYTF. CDR3 DNA sequence: TGCGCCAGCAGCGTCAGGGTTGGGGACCTGGATGGCTACACCTTC. The chain recombines TRBV5-1 with TRBJ1-2, with D perhaps matching TRBD1 (5 bases). The V end lost 4 bases, the J end lost 6 bases, and 19 bases lay between the germline ends. This CDR3 region has 15 residues. Germline V gene sequence: CDR1 SGHRS, CDR2 YFSETQ.

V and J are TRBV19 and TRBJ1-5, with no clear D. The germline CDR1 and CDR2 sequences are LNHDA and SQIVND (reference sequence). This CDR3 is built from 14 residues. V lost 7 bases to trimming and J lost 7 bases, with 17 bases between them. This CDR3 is CASKAEDGIQPQHF. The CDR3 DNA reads TGTGCCAGTAAGGCGGAAGACGGGATCCAGCCCCAGCATTTT.

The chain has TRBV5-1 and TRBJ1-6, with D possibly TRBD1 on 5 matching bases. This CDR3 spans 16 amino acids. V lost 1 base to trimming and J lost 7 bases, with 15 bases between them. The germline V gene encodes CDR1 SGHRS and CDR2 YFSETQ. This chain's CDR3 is CASSLLSQGSNSPLHF. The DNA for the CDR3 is TGCGCCAGCAGCTTGTTGTCGCAGGGCTCCAATTCACCCCTCCACTTT.

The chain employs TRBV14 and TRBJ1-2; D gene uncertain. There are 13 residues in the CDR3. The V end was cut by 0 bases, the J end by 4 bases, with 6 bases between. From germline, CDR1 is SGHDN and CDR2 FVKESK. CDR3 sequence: CASSQDAFYGYTF. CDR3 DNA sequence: TGTGCCAGCAGCCAAGATGCGTTCTATGGCTACACCTTC.

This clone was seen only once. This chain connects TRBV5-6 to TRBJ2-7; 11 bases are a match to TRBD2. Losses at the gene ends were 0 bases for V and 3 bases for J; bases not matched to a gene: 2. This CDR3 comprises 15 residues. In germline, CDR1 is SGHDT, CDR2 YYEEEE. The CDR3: CASSLALAGGYEQYF. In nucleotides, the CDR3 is TGTGCCAGCAGCTTGGCCCTAGCGGGAGGCTACGAGCAGTACTTC.

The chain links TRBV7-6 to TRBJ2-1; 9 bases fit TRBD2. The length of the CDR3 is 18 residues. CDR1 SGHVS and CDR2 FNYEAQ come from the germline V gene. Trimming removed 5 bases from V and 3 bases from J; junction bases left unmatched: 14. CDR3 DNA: TGTGCCAGCAGCCAACTGGGGGGGCTAGCGGGGATCTACAATGAGCAGTTCTTC. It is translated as CASSQLGGLAGIYNEQFF.

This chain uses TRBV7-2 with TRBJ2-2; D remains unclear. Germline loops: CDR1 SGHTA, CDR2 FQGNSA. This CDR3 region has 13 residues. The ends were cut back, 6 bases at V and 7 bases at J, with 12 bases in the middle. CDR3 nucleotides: TGTGCCAGCAGATACTCGGGCCACGGGGAGCTGTTTTTT. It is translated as CASRYSGHGELFF.

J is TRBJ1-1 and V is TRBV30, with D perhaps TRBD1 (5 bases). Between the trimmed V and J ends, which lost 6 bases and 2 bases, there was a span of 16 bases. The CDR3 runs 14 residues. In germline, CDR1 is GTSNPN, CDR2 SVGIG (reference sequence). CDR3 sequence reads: CACPSWGINTEAFF. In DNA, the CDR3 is TGTGCCTGCCCTTCTTGGGGGATTAACACTGAAGCTTTCTTT.

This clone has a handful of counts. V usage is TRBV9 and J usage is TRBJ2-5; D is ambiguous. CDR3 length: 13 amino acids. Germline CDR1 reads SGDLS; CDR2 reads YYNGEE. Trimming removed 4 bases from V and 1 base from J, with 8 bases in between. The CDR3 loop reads CASSQTPQETQYF. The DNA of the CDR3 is TGTGCCAGCAGCCAGACACCCCAAGAGACCCAGTACTTC.

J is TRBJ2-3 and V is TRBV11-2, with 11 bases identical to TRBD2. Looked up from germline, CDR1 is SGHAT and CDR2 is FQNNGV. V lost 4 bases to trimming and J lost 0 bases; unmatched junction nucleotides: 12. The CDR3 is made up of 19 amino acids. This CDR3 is CASSSLGAGLAGSTDTQYF. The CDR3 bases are TGTGCCAGCAGCTCGTTGGGGGCCGGACTAGCGGGCAGCACAGATACGCAGTATTTT.

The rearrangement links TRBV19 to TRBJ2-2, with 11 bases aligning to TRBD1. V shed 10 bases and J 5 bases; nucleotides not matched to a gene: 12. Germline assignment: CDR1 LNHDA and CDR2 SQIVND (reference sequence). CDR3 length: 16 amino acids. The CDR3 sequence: CATTNLGTGGTGELFF. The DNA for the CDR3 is TGTGCCACCACCAATCTCGGGACAGGGGGTACCGGGGAGCTGTTTTTT.

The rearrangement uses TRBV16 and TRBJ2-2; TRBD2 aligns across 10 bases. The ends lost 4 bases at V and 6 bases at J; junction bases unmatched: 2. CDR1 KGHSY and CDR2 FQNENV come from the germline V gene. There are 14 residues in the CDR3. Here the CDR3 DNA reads TGTGCCAGCAGCCCAGGGACTAGCGCCGGGGAGCTGTTTTTT. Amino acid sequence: CASSPGTSAGELFF.

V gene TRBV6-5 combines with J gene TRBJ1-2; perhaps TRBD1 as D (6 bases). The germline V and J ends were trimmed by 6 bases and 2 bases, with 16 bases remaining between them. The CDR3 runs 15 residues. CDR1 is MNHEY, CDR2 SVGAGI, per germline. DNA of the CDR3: TGTGCCAGCAGACCGTCCGGGACACCAAACTATGGCTACACCTTC. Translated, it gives CASRPSGTPNYGYTF.